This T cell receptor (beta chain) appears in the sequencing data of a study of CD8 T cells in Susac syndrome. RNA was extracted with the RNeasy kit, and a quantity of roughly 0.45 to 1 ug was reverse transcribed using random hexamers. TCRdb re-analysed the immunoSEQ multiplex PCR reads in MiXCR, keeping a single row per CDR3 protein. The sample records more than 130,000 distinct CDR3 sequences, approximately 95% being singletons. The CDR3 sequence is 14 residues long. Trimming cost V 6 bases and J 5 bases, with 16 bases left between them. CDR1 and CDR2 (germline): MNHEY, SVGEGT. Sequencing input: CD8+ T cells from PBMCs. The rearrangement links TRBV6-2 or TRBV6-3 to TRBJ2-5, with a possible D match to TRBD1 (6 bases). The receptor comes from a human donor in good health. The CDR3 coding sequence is TGTGCCAGCAGCCGCGGACAGCCTGGGGAGACCCAGTACTTC. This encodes CASSRGQPGETQYF.